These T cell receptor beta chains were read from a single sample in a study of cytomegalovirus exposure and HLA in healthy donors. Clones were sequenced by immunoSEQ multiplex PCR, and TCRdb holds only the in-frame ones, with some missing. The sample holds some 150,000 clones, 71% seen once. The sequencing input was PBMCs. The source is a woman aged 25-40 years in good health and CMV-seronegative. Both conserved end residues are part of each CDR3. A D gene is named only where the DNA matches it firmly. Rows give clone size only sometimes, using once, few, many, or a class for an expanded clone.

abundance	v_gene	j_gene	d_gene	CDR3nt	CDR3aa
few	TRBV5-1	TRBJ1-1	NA	TGCGCCAGCAGCTTGGTAACAGGGTACGATGAAGCTTTCTTT	CASSLVTGYDEAFF
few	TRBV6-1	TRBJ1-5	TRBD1	TGTGCCAGCGTCGAGCAGGGGGATCAGCCCCAGCATTTT	CASVEQGDQPQHF
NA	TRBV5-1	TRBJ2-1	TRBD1	TGCGCCAGCAGCTTGCAGGGGGCCAACAATGAGCAGTTCTTC	CASSLQGANNEQFF
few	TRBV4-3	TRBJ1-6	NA	TGCGCCAGCAGCCAAGATAGAACGGGGGGTAATTCACCCCTCCACTTT	CASSQDRTGGNSPLHF
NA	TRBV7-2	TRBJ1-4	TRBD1	TGTGCCAGCAGCCCGGGACAGGGAGCCTCTAATGAAAAACTGTTTTTT	CASSPGQGASNEKLFF
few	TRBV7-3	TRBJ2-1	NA	TGTGCCAGCAGTCCGGGGCCGGGGGAGGCTTACAATGAGCAGTTCTTC	CASSPGPGEAYNEQFF
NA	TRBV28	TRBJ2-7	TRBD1	TGTGCCAGCAACGAAGAGGGGGCGACGGGCTACGAGCAGTACTTC	CASNEEGATGYEQYF
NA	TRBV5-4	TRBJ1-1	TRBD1	TGTGCCAGCAGCGAGACAGGGGGCATGGGCACTGAAGCTTTCTTT	CASSETGGMGTEAFF
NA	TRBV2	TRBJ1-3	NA	TGTGCCAGCAGCGAACTCTCTGGAAACACCATATATTTT	CASSELSGNTIYF
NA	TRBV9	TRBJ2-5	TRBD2	TGTGCCAGCAGCACATCCGGGACTAGCTTTTCCCAGTACTTC	CASSTSGTSFSQYF
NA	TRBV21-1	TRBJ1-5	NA	TGTGCCAGCAGTCCTGGGGTCGGACAGGGGGTTCAGCCCCAGCATTTT	CASSPGVGQGVQPQHF
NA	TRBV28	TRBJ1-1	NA	TGTGCCAGCAGTTTATTACAGGGTCACACTGAAGCTTTCTTT	CASSLLQGHTEAFF
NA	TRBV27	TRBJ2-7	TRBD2	TGTGCCAGCAGTTTTATGGGTGGGAGGGCCGGTTACGAGCAGTACTTC	CASSFMGGRAGYEQYF
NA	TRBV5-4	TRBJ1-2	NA	TGTGCCAGCAGCCCGCGACAGGCTGAGGGCTACACCTTC	CASSPRQAEGYTF
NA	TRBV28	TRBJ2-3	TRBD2	TGTGCCAGCGGACTAGCAAGCACAGATACGCAGTATTTT	CASGLASTDTQYF
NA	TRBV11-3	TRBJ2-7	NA	TGTGCCAGCAGCTTGAGGCCAGACTACGAGCAGTACTTC	CASSLRPDYEQYF
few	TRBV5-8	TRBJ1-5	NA	TGTGCCAGCAGCTTGGCAACCCTATCGGGGCCCCAGCATTTT	CASSLATLSGPQHF
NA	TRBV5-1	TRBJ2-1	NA	TGCGCCAGCAGCCCCGGACAGAGCTCCTACAATGAGCAGTTCTTC	CASSPGQSSYNEQFF
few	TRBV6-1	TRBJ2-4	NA	TGTGCCAGCAGTGAGGCCGGGACTAAAAACATTCAGTACTTC	CASSEAGTKNIQYF
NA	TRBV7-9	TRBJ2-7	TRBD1	TGTGCCAGCAGCGGGGGACAGGGATACGAGCAGTACTTC	CASSGGQGYEQYF
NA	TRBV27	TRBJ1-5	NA	TGTGCCAGCAGTTTAGAAGGGGTAGGCAATCAGCCCCAGCATTTT	CASSLEGVGNQPQHF
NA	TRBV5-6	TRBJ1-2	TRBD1	TGTGCCAGCAGCTTGGCCCAGGGGGCGAGAGGCTACACCTTC	CASSLAQGARGYTF
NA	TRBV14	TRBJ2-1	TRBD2	TGTGCCAGCAGCCAATTAGCGGGAGGATACAATGAGCAGTTCTTC	CASSQLAGGYNEQFF
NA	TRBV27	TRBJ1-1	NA	TGTGCCAGCATACGGGACACTGAAGCTTTCTTT	CASIRDTEAFF
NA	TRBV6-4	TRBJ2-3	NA	TGTGCCAGCAGTGACATTGCGGGGTCCACAGATACGCAGTATTTT	CASSDIAGSTDTQYF
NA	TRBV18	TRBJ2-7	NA	TGTGCCAGCTCACAGACCGGGACACCCTCCTCCGAGCAGTACTTC	CASSQTGTPSSEQYF
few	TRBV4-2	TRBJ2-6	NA	TGTGCCAGCAGCCAAGGCCACAGTACCTCTGGGGCCAACGTCCTGACTTTC	CASSQGHSTSGANVLTF
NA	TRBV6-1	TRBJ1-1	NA	TGTGCCAGCAGTGAAGGGTGGGAAGGGGGCACTGAAGCTTTCTTT	CASSEGWEGGTEAFF
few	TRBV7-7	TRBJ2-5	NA	TGTGCCAGCAGCTTAGTGCCGGGATTAAGAGGAGAGACCCAGTACTTC	CASSLVPGLRGETQYF
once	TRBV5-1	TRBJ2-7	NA	TGCGCCAGCAGCTCCGAAACGACAGGTACCTCCTACGAGCAGTACTTC	CASSSETTGTSYEQYF
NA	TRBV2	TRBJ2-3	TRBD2	TGTGCCAGCAGTGTGGGACTAGCGGTCACAGATACGCAGTATTTT	CASSVGLAVTDTQYF
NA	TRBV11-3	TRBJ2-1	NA	TGTGCCAGCAGCTTTTGCCGGGTATACAATGAGCAGTTCTTC	CASSFCRVYNEQFF
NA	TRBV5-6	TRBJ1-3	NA	TGTGCCAGCAGCTTGTGGGGCGGATGGTCTGGAAACACCATATATTTT	CASSLWGGWSGNTIYF
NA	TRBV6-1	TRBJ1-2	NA	TGTGCCAGCAGTGAAGGTCGGGGTGAGGATGGCTACACCTTC	CASSEGRGEDGYTF
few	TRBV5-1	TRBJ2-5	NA	TGCGCCAGCAGCTTGGCGGTGGGGCCAGAGACCCAGTACTTC	CASSLAVGPETQYF